The 24 T cell receptor beta chains presented below share a single source sample, sequenced in a study of molecular identifiers for immune sequencing clone quantification. TCRdb itself ran the PCR reads through MiXCR, one entry per CDR3 protein. The data contain more than 300,000 distinct CDR3 sequences, about 21% of them seen just once; the ten biggest clones take up roughly 0.8%. Sequenced input: naive CD8+ T cells from blood, with Jurkat cell RNA spiked in. Stated subset: FACS-sorted CD8+CD4-CCR7+CD45RA+ naive T cells. Receptor source: a human donor in good health. Some libraries in this study had Jurkat cell RNA spiked in.

Notes on this clonotype: Being one base from a much bigger clone, this may be a read error. The chain recombines TRBV7-4 with TRBJ1-5; D remains ambiguous. This CDR3 is 9 amino acids long. Germline V gene lookup returns CDR1 SGHVT and CDR2 SQSDAQ. The CDR3 here is CAGNQPLHF. In DNA, the CDR3 is TGTGCCGGCAATCAGCCCCTGCATTTT.

This clonotype was recorded many times. The chain has TRBV9 and TRBJ1-3; TRBD1 agrees at 7 bases. V lost 3 bases to trimming and J lost 2 bases; unmatched junction nucleotides: 5. The CDR3 has 15 residues. The V gene's germline CDR1 is SGDLS and CDR2 YYNGEE. In DNA, the CDR3 is TGTGCCAGCAGCGATACAGGGGAAGCTGGAAACACCATATATTTT. This sequence encodes CASSDTGEAGNTIYF.

There are many counts of this clonotype. V gene TRBV4-1 combines with J gene TRBJ1-1; a possible D gene is TRBD1 (5 bases). CDR3 length equals 15 residues. Germline loops: CDR1 MGHRA, CDR2 YSYEKL. V dropped 0 bases and J dropped 7 bases, with 15 bases sitting between them. The CDR3 is CASSQEPGLIDEAFF. The CDR3 bases are TGCGCCAGCAGCCAAGAGCCAGGGCTGATTGATGAAGCTTTCTTT.

This clonotype came up many times. The chain links TRBV30 to TRBJ1-1, with D hard to call. CDR3 size: 13 residues. The germline V gene has CDR1 GTSNPN and CDR2 SVGIG (reference sequence). V was cut by 3 bases and J by 0 bases, with 8 bases left in between. The CDR3 sequence: CAWSGLLNTEAFF. The CDR3 DNA reads TGTGCCTGGAGCGGACTGCTGAACACTGAAGCTTTCTTT. The full variable domain, its missing parts supplied by reference TRBV30 and TRBJ1-1, is SQTIHQWPATLVQPVGSPLSLECTVEGTSNPNLYWYRQAAGRGLQLLFYSVGIGQISSEVPQNLSASRPQDRQFILSSKKLLLSDSGFYLCAWSGLLNTEAFFGQGTRLTVV.

This clonotype was detected only a few times. The gene calls are TRBV6-2 or TRBV6-3 and TRBJ2-7, with D possibly being TRBD2 (5 bases). V was cut by 7 bases and J by 4 bases, with 17 bases left in between. Germline CDR1 reads MNHEY; CDR2 reads SVGEGT. The CDR3 has 14 residues. CDR3 in amino acids: CASTQDSTPYEQYF. The DNA for the CDR3 is TGTGCCAGCACCCAGGACTCTACACCGTACGAGCAGTACTTC.

This clonotype showed up just a few times. The chain is built from TRBV27 and TRBJ2-7; 12 bases map to TRBD2. The CDR3 sequence is 14 residues long. J lost 7 bases, V lost 0 bases, and 1 base had no gene match. Looked up from germline, CDR1 is MNHEY and CDR2 is SMNVEV (reference sequence). The CDR3 region is CASSLSGLAGEQYF. The CDR3 nucleotides are TGTGCCAGCAGTTTATCCGGACTAGCGGGGGAGCAGTACTTC.

With respect to this clonotype: Being one base from a much bigger clone, this may be a read error. This chain uses TRBV27 with TRBJ2-4, with 8 bases lining up with TRBD1. Germline assignment: CDR1 MNHEY and CDR2 SMNVEV (reference sequence). With 6 bases clipped from V and 9 bases from J, the junction kept 7 bases outside the gene matches. This CDR3 contains 13 residues. The CDR3 reads CASSPQGVGIQYF. In nucleotides, the CDR3 is TGTGCCAGCAGCCCACAGGGGGTCGGCATTCAGTACTTC.

This clonotype was observed many times. V is TRBV30 and J is TRBJ2-3; 10 nucleotides match TRBD2. The CDR3 covers 15 residues. V trimming: 3 bases; J trimming: 2 bases; junction bases outside the gene matches: 5. From germline, CDR1 is GTSNPN and CDR2 SVGIG (reference sequence). The DNA for the CDR3 is TGTGCCTGGAGCGCTAGCGGGGGACACACAGATACGCAGTATTTT. Protein sequence: CAWSASGGHTDTQYF.

As regards this clonotype: One base away lies a much larger clone, so this may be a sequencing read error. Because the CDR3 is missing its conserved closing phenylalanine or tryptophan, this is likely a read error. The V and J genes are TRBV4-1 and TRBJ1-1; D is possibly TRBD1 (5 bases). The V gene's germline CDR1 is MGHRA and CDR2 YSYEKL. V gave up 10 bases and J gave up 4 bases, with 16 bases separating them. This CDR3 comprises 13 residues. The CDR3 DNA is TGCGCCACAAATGAGCCCGGGGGCACTGAAGCTTTCCTT. Its protein is CATNEPGGTEAFL.

This clonotype came up many times. The chain joins TRBV7-9 to TRBJ1-1, with TRBD1 matching over 7 bases. V shed 5 bases, J shed 6 bases, and the junction held 6 bases outside the gene matches. Germline lookup yields CDR1 SEHNR and CDR2 FQNEAQ (reference sequence). The CDR3 contains 13 residues. DNA of the CDR3: TGTGCCAGCAGCCCCAGACAGGGCCCTGAAGCTTTCTTT. This encodes CASSPRQGPEAFF.

This clonotype was counted many times. The gene calls are TRBV29-1 and TRBJ2-7; possible D gene TRBD2, 6 bases. The ends were cut back, 7 bases at V and 6 bases at J, with 16 bases in the middle. The germline gives CDR1 SQVTM, CDR2 ANQGSEA. The CDR3 is 12 amino acids. The CDR3 loop is CSARLESAEQYF. CDR3 sequence (DNA): TGCAGCGCCCGACTAGAATCGGCCGAGCAGTACTTC.

This clonotype was observed many times. This rearrangement joins TRBV2 to TRBJ2-4; D unclear. Trimming took off 2 bases at V and 1 base at J, with 9 bases between the two ends. This CDR3 comprises 15 residues. Germline assignment: CDR1 SNHLY and CDR2 FYNNEI. CDR3 DNA sequence: TGTGCCAGCAGTGAACAGGTTACTGCCAAAAACATTCAGTACTTC. This codes for CASSEQVTAKNIQYF.

A remark on this clonotype: At one end the junction does not follow the germline gene, possibly because of a read error. The chain recombines TRBV4-1 with TRBJ1-4; D is ambiguous. The CDR3 has 17 residues. The germline CDR1 and CDR2 sequences are MGHRA and YSYEKL. The CDR3 DNA reads TGCGCCAGCACGCCGCTCACTACGTCCGCAACTAATGAAAAACGGTTTTTT. Protein product: CASTPLTTSATNEKRFF.

There are many counts of this clonotype. The chain links TRBV14 to TRBJ2-7; 9 positions match TRBD2. Germline CDR1 is SGHDN and CDR2 is FVKESK. V was clipped by 1 base and J by 7 bases; unmatched bases: 8. This CDR3 contains 15 residues. The CDR3 region has the DNA TGTGCCAGCAGCCAAGTTGGCGGGGGGGCCGTTGAGCAGTACTTC. The encoded protein is CASSQVGGGAVEQYF. The full variable domain, rest sourced from reference TRBV14 and TRBJ2-7, is EAGVTQFPSHSVIEKGQTVTLRCDPISGHDNLYWYRRVMGKEIKFLLHFVKESKQDESGMPNNRFLAERTGGTYSTLKVQPAELEDSGVYFCASSQVGGGAVEQYFGPGTRLTVT.

In this sample, this clonotype turned up many times. V usage is TRBV7-2 and J usage is TRBJ2-3; tentatively, D is TRBD2 (6 bases). Germline-derived CDR1 and CDR2 are SGHTA and FQGNSA. The V and J ends lost 5 bases and 1 base respectively, with 19 bases between them. There are 17 residues in the CDR3. The CDR3, as DNA: TGTGCCAGCAGCCCCTGGACTCGGCGGGAACGCACAGATACGCAGTATTTT. Its protein product is CASSPWTRRERTDTQYF. Combining the CDR3 with reference TRBV7-2 and TRBJ2-3 gives the whole variable domain GAGVSQSPSNKVTEKGKDVELRCDPISGHTALYWYRQSLGQGLEFLIYFQGNSAPDKSGLPSDRFSAERTGGSVSTLTIQRTQQEDSAVYLCASSPWTRRERTDTQYFGPGTRLTVL.

This clonotype was picked up a small number of times. The chain recombines TRBV12-3 or TRBV12-4 with TRBJ2-3; unclear D gene. V lost 6 bases and J 2 bases, leaving 12 bases between the germline ends. The CDR3 spans 14 residues. Written as DNA, the CDR3 is TGTGCCAGCAGAAGCCCCGGGCCCACAGATACGCAGTATTTT. This gives the protein CASRSPGPTDTQYF.

At least ten counts were recorded for this clonotype. The chain's CDR3 is CASSWGDNNYGYTF. Written as DNA, the CDR3 is TGTGCCAGCAGCTGGGGGGACAACAACTATGGCTACACCTTC. The chain has TRBV5-6 and TRBJ1-2, with D perhaps matching TRBD1 (6 bases). Germline-derived CDR1 and CDR2 are SGHDT and YYEEEE. This CDR3 is 14 amino acids long. V was pared by 3 bases and J by 2 bases, with 11 bases between.

This clonotype was seen only a few times. This chain links TRBV3-1 with TRBJ1-1; 8 bases match TRBD1. The CDR3 contains 15 residues. Looked up from germline, CDR1 is LGHDT and CDR2 is YNNKEL (reference sequence). The V and J ends lost 6 bases and 0 bases, in that order; junction bases with no gene match: 6. The CDR3 is CASRNGQGMNTEAFF. The CDR3 nucleotides are TGTGCCAGCAGGAATGGACAGGGAATGAACACTGAAGCTTTCTTT.

This clonotype showed up many times. This chain links TRBV20-1 with TRBJ2-3; D could derive from TRBD1 or TRBD2 (6 bases each). V lost 0 bases and J lost 6, with 25 bases in between. Germline loops: CDR1 DFQATT, CDR2 SNEGSKA (reference sequence). This CDR3 has 18 residues. The CDR3 DNA follows: TGCAGTGCTAGAGATAGGAGGGGGACAAGGGGAAGTTCGGATACGCAGTATTTT. Translation gives CSARDRRGTRGSSDTQYF.

This clonotype was observed a handful of times. This chain uses TRBV11-2 with TRBJ2-7, with D perhaps matching TRBD1 or TRBD2 (5 bases each). The V gene lost 6 bases and the J gene lost 1 base, with 16 bases spanning the gap. Germline assignment: CDR1 SGHAT and CDR2 FQNNGV. The CDR3 has 15 amino acids. The DNA for the CDR3 is TGTGCCAGCAGAATCCGGGACCGCCCGTCCTACGAGCAGTACTTC. Protein sequence: CASRIRDRPSYEQYF.

The sample holds many counts of this clonotype. CDR3 in DNA: TGCAGCGTGTCGACAGGGGATTTTTCTGGAGCTTTCTTT. The encoded protein is CSVSTGDFSGAFF. This rearrangement joins TRBV29-1 to TRBJ1-1; 8 nucleotides align to TRBD1. Looked up from germline, CDR1 is SQVTM and CDR2 is ANQGSEA. V gave up 6 bases and J gave up 10 bases; unmatched junction bases: 13. This CDR3 is 13 amino acids long. Combining the CDR3 with reference TRBV29-1 and TRBJ1-1 gives the whole variable domain SAVISQKPSRDICQRGTSLTIQCQVDSQVTMMFWYRQQPGQSLTLIATANQGSEATYESGFVIDKFPISRPNLTFSTLTVSNMSPEDSSIYLCSVSTGDFSGAFFGQGTRLTVV.

This clonotype occurred many times. V is TRBV12-3 or TRBV12-4 and J is TRBJ1-1; TRBD1 might be the D (6 bases). Trimming shortened V by 6 bases and J by 4 bases, and 21 bases separated the two germline ends. The CDR3 loop spans 16 amino acids. CDR3: CASSPAGGVRFTEAFF. In DNA form, the CDR3 reads TGTGCCAGCAGCCCCGCGGGGGGCGTAAGGTTCACTGAAGCTTTCTTT.

There are many counts of this clonotype. The chain uses TRBV6-5 and TRBJ2-5, with no clear D. Germline V CDR1 and CDR2: MNHEY, SVGAGI. The CDR3 length is 18 residues. Trimming took off 6 bases at V and 1 base at J, with 24 bases between the two ends. CDR3 coding DNA: TGTGCCAGCAGCCCGGAACCGAGAGACTGGCGACTCCAAGAGACCCAGTACTTC. As protein: CASSPEPRDWRLQETQYF.

Only a few counts were recorded for this clonotype. This chain uses TRBV18 with TRBJ2-7; 7 positions agree with TRBD1. The CDR3 has 15 residues. V lost 3 bases, J lost 2 bases, and 7 bases stayed unmatched. Germline lookup yields CDR1 KGHSH and CDR2 LQKENI. The CDR3 spells CASSPPTGSPYEQYF. In DNA, the CDR3 is TGTGCCAGCTCACCCCCGACAGGGAGCCCCTACGAGCAGTACTTC.